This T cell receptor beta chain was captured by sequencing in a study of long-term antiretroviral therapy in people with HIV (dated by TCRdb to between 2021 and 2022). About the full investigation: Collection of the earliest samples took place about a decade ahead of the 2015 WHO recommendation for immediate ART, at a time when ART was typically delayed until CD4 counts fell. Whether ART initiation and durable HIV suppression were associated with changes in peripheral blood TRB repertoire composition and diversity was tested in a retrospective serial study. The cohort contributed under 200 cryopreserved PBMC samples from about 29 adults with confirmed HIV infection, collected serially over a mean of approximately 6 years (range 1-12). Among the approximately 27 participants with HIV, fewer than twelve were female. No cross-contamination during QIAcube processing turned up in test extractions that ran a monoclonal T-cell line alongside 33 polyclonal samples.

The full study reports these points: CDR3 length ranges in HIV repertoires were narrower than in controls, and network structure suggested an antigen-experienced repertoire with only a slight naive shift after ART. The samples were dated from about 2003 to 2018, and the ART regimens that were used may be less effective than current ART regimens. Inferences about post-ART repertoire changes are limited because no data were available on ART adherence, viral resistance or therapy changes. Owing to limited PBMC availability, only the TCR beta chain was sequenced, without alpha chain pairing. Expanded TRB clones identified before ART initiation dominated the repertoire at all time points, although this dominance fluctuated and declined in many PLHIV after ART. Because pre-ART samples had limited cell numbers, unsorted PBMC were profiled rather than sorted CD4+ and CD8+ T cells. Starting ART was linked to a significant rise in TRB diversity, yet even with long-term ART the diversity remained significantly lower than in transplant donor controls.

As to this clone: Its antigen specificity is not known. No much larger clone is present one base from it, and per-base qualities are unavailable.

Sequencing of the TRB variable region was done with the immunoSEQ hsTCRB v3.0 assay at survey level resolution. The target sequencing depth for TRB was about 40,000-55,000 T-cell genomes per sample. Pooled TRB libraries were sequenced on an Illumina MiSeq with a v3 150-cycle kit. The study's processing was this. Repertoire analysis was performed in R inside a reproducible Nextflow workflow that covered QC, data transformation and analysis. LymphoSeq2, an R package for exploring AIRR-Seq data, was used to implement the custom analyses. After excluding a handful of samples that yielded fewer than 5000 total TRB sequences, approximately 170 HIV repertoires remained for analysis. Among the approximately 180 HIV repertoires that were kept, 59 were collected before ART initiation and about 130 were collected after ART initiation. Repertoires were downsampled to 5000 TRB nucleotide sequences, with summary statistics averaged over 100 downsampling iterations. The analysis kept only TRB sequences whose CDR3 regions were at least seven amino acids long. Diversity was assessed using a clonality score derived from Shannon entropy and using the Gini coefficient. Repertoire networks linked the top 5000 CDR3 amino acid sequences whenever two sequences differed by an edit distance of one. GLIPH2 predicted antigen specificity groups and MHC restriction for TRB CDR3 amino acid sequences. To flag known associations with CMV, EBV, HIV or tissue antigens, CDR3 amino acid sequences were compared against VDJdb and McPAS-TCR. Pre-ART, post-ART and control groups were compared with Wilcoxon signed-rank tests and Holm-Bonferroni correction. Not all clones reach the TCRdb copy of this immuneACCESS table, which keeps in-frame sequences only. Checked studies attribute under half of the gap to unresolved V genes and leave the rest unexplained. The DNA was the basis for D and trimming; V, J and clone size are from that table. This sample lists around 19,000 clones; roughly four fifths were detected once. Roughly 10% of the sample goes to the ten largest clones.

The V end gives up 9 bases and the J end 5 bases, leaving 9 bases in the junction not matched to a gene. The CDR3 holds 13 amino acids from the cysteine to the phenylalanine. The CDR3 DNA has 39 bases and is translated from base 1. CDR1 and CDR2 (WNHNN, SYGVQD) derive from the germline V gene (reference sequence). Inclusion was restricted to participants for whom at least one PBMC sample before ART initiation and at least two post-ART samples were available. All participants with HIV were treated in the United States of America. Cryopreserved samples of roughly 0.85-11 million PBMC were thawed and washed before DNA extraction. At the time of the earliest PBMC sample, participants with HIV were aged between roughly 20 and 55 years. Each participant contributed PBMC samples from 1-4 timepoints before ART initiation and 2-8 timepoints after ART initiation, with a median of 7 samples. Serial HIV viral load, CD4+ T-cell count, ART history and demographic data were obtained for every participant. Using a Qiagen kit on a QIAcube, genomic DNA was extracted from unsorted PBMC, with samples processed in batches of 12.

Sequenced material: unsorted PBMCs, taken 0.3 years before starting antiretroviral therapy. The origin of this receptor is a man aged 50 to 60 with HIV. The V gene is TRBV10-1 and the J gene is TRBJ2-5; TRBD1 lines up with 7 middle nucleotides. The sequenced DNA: TGCGCCAGAGGGACAGCTCTTTCTGAGACCCAGTACTTC. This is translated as CARGTALSETQYF.